The 15 T cell receptor beta chains in this list originate from one sample, sequenced in a study of blood T cell repertoires in COVID-19. Sequencing was performed with immunoSEQ multiplex PCR; in TCRdb, only in-frame clones are kept and a portion is missing. Of 100,000 to 150,000 clones in the sample, almost 70% were seen once. The source material was peripheral blood. The receptor source for this set is a woman in her sixties or seventies with acute or convalescent COVID-19.

The rearrangement joins TRBV5-5 to TRBJ1-2; 9 nucleotides line up with TRBD1. The germline gives CDR1 SGHKS, CDR2 YYEKEE (reference sequence). Trimming removed 3 bases from V and 8 bases from J; junction bases left unmatched: 5. There are 13 residues in the CDR3. This CDR3 is CASSWDRAQGYTF. CDR3 DNA: TGTGCCAGCAGCTGGGACAGGGCACAAGGCTACACCTTC.

The rearrangement joins TRBV2 to TRBJ1-3, with D perhaps TRBD1 (5 bases). Germline CDR1 is SNHLY and CDR2 is FYNNEI. Trimming pared 6 bases from V and 0 bases from J, leaving 30 bases between. The CDR3 spans 21 residues. The CDR3 protein is CASSRFHGGRAGVTSGNTIYF. CDR3 bases: TGTGCCAGCAGCCGATTTCACGGGGGACGGGCAGGAGTTACCTCTGGAAACACCATATATTTT.

The V call is TRBV7-6, the J call TRBJ1-3; TRBD1 agrees at 7 bases. The CDR3 length is 17 residues. The J segment lost 1 base and the V segment lost 5 bases, leaving 11 bases of the junction unmatched. Looked up from germline, CDR1 is SGHVS and CDR2 is FNYEAQ. CDR3 in amino acids: CASSLRPGTDSGNTIYF. CDR3 nucleotide sequence: TGTGCCAGCAGCCTTAGGCCGGGGACAGATTCTGGAAACACCATATATTTT.

The V gene is TRBV11-2, the J gene TRBJ2-5; D not certain. The CDR3 covers 14 residues. The germline V gene has CDR1 SGHAT and CDR2 FQNNGV. V was cut by 1 base and J by 0 bases, with 6 bases left in between. The CDR3 protein is CASSLGLNQETQYF. DNA of the CDR3: TGTGCCAGCAGCTTAGGACTGAACCAAGAGACCCAGTACTTC.

The gene calls are TRBV2 and TRBJ2-3, with TRBD1 matching 7 bases. The germline V gene has CDR1 SNHLY and CDR2 FYNNEI. V trimming: 4 bases; J trimming: 3 bases; junction bases outside the gene matches: 10. This CDR3 spans 16 amino acids. The CDR3 DNA reads TGTGCCAGCAGTGCACCAGGGGGTATTAAGACAGATACGCAGTATTTT. Translation gives CASSAPGGIKTDTQYF.

V gene TRBV5-1 combines with J gene TRBJ2-5; D perhaps matches TRBD2 (5 bases). V was cut by 6 bases and J by 3 bases, with 9 bases left in between. Germline CDR1 SGHRS, CDR2 YFSETQ. The CDR3 covers 12 residues. In nucleotides, the CDR3 is TGCGCCAGCAATTTCGGGGAAGAGACCCAGTACTTC. Translating it yields CASNFGEETQYF.

V and J are TRBV25-1 and TRBJ1-2; D gene ambiguous. CDR1 is MGHDK, CDR2 SYGVNS, per germline. The CDR3 loop spans 13 amino acids. The V and J ends lost 5 bases and 7 bases respectively, with 14 bases between them. The CDR3 DNA follows: TGTGCCAGCAGTCCTGGAGCCCTAGGTGGCTACACCTTC. Its translation is CASSPGALGGYTF.

J is TRBJ2-4 and V is TRBV12-3 or TRBV12-4; D unresolved. The length of the CDR3 is 12 residues. V lost 5 bases to trimming and J lost 5 bases, with 7 bases between them. The CDR3 region has the DNA TGTGCCAGCAGTCTCAGTGAAAACATTCAGTACTTC. Protein sequence: CASSLSENIQYF.

The chain has TRBV7-3 and TRBJ2-2, with 9 bases fitting TRBD1. Germline-derived CDR1 and CDR2 are SGHTA and FQGTGA. V gave up 5 bases and J gave up 4 bases; unmatched junction bases: 8. The CDR3 sequence is 16 residues long. CDR3 coding DNA: TGTGCCAGCAGCGAAGGGACAGGGTTCGGCACCGGGGAGCTGTTTTTT. It specifies CASSEGTGFGTGELFF.

This clone was counted between two and nine times. This chain uses TRBV2 with TRBJ2-2; TRBD2 matches at 13 bases. Germline values: CDR1 SNHLY, CDR2 FYNNEI. J gave up 8 bases and V 6 bases, and 3 bases lay outside the gene matches. The CDR3 has 14 amino acids. The CDR3 region has the DNA TGTGCCAGCAGCCAGACTAGCGGGAGGGGGGAGCTGTTTTTT. Protein sequence: CASSQTSGRGELFF.

The V gene is TRBV28, the J gene TRBJ2-5; the D gene is possibly TRBD2 (6 bases). CDR3 length: 14 amino acids. Germline V CDR1 and CDR2: MDHEN, SYDVKM. The V gene lost 8 bases and the J gene lost 4 bases, with 17 bases spanning the gap. In nucleotides, the CDR3 is TGTGCCAGCGGCGGGGTGGCGGCAAGAGAGACCCAGTACTTC. As protein: CASGGVAARETQYF.

The V and J genes are TRBV6-1 and TRBJ2-4, with D uncertain. There are 14 residues in the CDR3. Germline CDR1 and CDR2: MNHNS and SASEGT. Between the trimmed V and J ends, which lost 3 bases and 0 bases, there was a span of 6 bases. The CDR3 loop is CASSDILAKNIQYF. CDR3 DNA sequence: TGTGCCAGCAGTGATATACTAGCCAAAAACATTCAGTACTTC.

This clone occurred a few times. V is TRBV6-2 or TRBV6-3 and J is TRBJ2-7; TRBD1 matches 8 bases. With 6 bases clipped from V and 6 bases from J, the junction kept 4 bases outside the gene matches. This CDR3 is built from 12 residues. Germline V CDR1 and CDR2: MNHEY, SVGEGT. CDR3 protein: CASSGTGFEQYF. CDR3 nucleotides: TGTGCCAGCAGCGGGACAGGTTTCGAGCAGTACTTC.

The gene calls are TRBV24-1 and TRBJ1-1, with D possibly matching TRBD1 (6 bases). Germline CDR1 KGHDR, CDR2 SFDVKD. The length of the CDR3 is 14 residues. With 7 bases removed from V and 1 base from J, the gap between germline ends came to 12 bases. In DNA, the CDR3 is TGTGCCACCAGCCAGGGGCGGCAGAACACTGAAGCTTTCTTT. The encoded protein is CATSQGRQNTEAFF.

This clone was recorded many times. The V call is TRBV25-1, the J call TRBJ2-1, with 10 bases lining up with TRBD2. Per the germline V gene, CDR1 is MGHDK and CDR2 is SYGVNS. This CDR3 has 15 amino acids. With V trimmed by 5 bases and J by 9 bases, 10 bases remained unmatched. CDR3 sequence reads: CASSPLAGAGGEQFF. The CDR3 DNA reads as TGTGCCAGCAGTCCGCTAGCGGGAGCGGGCGGTGAGCAGTTCTTC.